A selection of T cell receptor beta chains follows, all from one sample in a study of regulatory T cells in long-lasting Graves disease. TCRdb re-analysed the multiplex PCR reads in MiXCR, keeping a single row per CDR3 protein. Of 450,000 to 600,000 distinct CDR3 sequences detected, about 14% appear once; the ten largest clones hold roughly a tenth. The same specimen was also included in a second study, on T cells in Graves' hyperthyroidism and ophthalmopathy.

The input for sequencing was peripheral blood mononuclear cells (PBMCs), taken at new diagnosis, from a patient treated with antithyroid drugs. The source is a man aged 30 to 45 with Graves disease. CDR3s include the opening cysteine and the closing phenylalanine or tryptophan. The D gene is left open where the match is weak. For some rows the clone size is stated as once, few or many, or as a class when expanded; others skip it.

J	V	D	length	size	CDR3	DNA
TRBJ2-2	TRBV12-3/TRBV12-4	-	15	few	CASIPGLPNTGELFF	TGTGCCAGCATACCGGGACTCCCGAACACCGGGGAGCTGTTTTTT
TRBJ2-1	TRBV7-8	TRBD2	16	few	CASSLDSAGGPDEQFF	TGTGCCAGCAGCTTAGATAGTGCGGGAGGGCCCGATGAGCAGTTCTTC
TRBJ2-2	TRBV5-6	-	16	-	CASSLDGGQNTGELFF	TGTGCCAGCAGCTTGGATGGAGGGCAGAACACCGGGGAGCTGTTTTTT
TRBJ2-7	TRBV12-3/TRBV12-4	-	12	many	CASSLNSPTQYF	TGTGCCAGCAGTTTAAACAGCCCGACACAGTACTTC
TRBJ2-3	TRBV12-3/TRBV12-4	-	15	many	CASSLIPPEPDTQYF	TGTGCCAGCAGTTTAATACCGCCCGAGCCAGATACGCAGTATTTT
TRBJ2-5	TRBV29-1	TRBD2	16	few	CSVFRGGRTVQETQYF	TGCAGCGTTTTTCGGGGGGGGCGGACGGTCCAAGAGACCCAGTACTTC
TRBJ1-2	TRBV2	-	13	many	CASSDGPLYGYTF	TGTGCCAGCAGTGATGGGCCCCTCTATGGCTACACCTTC
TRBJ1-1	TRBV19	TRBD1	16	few	CASTPRQGVWDTEAFF	TGTGCCAGTACCCCCCGACAGGGTGTGTGGGATACTGAAGCTTTCTTT
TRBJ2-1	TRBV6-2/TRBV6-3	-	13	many	CASKEDGYNEQFF	TGTGCCAGCAAGGAGGACGGCTACAATGAGCAGTTCTTC
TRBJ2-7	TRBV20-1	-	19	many	CSARDISGSQPKQLYEQYF	TGCAGTGCTAGAGACATTTCGGGCAGTCAACCGAAACAACTCTACGAGCAGTACTTC
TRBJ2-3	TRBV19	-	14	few	CASIGSPASDTQYF	TGTGCCAGTATTGGCTCCCCCGCCTCGGATACGCAGTATTTT
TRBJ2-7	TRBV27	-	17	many	CASSPVRHSRGSYEQYF	TGTGCCAGCTCCCCGGTGAGACACTCAAGAGGATCCTACGAGCAGTACTTC
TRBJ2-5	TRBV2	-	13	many	CASTRRLEETQYF	TGTGCCAGCACCAGGCGTCTGGAGGAGACCCAGTACTTC
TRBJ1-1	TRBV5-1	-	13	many	CASSPTDNTEAFF	TGCGCCAGCAGCCCGACAGACAACACTGAAGCTTTCTTT
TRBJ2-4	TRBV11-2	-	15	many	CASSLAVGGQNIQYF	TGTGCCAGCAGCTTAGCTGTGGGTGGGCAAAACATTCAGTACTTC
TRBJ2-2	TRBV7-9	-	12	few	CASILVPGELFF	TGTGCCAGCATACTAGTTCCCGGGGAGCTGTTTTTT
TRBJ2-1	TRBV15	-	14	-	CATSRLDKYNEQFF	TGTGCCACCTCTAGACTAGACAAATACAATGAGCAGTTCTTC
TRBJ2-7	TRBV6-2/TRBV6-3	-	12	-	CASHGGDDEQYF	TGTGCCAGCCACGGGGGTGACGACGAGCAGTACTTC
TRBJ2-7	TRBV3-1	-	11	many	CASSALYEQYF	TGTGCCAGCAGCGCTCTTTACGAGCAGTACTTC
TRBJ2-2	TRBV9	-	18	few	CASSAQGSGTTNTGELFF	TGTGCCAGCAGCGCGCAGGGGAGTGGAACAACGAACACCGGGGAGCTGTTTTTT
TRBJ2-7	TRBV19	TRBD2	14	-	CASSIGLAVDEQYF	TGTGCCAGTAGTATAGGCCTAGCGGTCGACGAGCAGTACTTC
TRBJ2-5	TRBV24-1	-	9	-	CAPLETQYF	TGTGCCCCCCTGGAGACCCAGTACTTC
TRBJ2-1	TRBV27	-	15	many	CASSLAVAGNNEQFF	TGTGCCAGCAGTTTAGCCGTGGCAGGTAACAATGAGCAGTTCTTC